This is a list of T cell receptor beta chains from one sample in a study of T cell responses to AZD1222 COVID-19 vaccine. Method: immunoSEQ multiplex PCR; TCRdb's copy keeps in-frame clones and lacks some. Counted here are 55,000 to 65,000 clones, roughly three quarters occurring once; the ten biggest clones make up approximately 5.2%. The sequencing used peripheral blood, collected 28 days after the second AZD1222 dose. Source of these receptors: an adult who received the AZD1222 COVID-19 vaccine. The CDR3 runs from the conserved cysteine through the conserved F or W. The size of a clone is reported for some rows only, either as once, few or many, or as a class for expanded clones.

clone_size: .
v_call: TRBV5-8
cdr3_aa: CASSLGQGIDNEQFF

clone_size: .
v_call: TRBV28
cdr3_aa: CASRSITIYNEQFF

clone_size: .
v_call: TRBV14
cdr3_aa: CASSQALNLPGLAGERGSYEQYF

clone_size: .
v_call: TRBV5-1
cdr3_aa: CASSLVAGASGYTF

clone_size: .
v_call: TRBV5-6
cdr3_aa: CASSLEPGGILGEAFF

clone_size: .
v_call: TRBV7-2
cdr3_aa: CASSRQRGSNEQFF

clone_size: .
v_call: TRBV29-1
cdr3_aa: CSVEWTGNTEAFF

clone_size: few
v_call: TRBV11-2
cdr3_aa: CASSLEINQPQHF

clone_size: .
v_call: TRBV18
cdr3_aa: CASSPSGAGSNQPQHF

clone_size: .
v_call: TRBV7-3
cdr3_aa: CASSLGGRGMNTEAFF

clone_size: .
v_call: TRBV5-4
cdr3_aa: CASSLGTGDPGELFF

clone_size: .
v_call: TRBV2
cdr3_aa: CATGGQGYYNSPLHF

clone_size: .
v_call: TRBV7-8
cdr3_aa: CASSFGNTEAFF

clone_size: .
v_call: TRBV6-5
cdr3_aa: CAAGLEGGGYTF

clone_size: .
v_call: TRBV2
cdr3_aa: CASSGAGATYEQYF

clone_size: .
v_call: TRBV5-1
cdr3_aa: CASSWGTGELFF

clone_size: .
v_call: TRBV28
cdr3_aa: CASSYITGGGNEKLFF

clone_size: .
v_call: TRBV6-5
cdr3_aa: CASTQYSNQPQHF

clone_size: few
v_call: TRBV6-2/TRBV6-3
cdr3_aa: CASSSNRDRDTDTQYF

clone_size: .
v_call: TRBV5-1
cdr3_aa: CASRPDQSDTQYF

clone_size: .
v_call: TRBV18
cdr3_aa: CASSPARWNTEAFF

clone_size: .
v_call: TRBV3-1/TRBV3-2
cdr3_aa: CASSQGTGANTGELFF

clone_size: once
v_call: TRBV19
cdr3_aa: CASSIDRASEKLFF

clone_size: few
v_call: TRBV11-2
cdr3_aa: CASSFGGGNNEQFF

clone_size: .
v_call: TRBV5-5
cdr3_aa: CASSLAPLGNQPQHF

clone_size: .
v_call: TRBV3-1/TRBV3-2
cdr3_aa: CASSQDKGWMGTDTQYF

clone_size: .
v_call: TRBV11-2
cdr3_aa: CASSPGTSYGYTF

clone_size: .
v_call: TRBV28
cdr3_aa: CASSFQGLNYGYTF

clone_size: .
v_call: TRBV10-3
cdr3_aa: CATVGGTEAFF

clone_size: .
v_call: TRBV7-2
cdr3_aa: CASSLALIGSGFHEQYF

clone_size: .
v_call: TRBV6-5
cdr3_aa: CASSTLTGLGYTF

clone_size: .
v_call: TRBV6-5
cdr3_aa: CASSYHRGGYGYTF

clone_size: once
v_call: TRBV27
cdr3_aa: CASSPKGAANEQFF

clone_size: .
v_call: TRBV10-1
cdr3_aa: CASSERQGDNEQFF

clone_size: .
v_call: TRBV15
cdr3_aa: CATSREGPLRETQYF

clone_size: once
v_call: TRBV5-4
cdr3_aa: CASSSGTDFYEQYF

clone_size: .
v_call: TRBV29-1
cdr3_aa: CSVLDWAETGGFYEQYF

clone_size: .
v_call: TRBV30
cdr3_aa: CAWRGAGMTEAFF

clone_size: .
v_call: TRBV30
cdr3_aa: CAWTGNNEKLFF

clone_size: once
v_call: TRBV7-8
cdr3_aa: CASSHRLQGVNYGYTF

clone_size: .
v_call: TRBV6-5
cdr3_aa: CASSPTGVGNTEAFF

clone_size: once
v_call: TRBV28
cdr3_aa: CASSGDRSSAPYNSPLHF

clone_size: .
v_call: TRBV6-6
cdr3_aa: CAGSSSMNTEAFF

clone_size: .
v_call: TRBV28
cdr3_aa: CASSFRGTDGFSYEQYF

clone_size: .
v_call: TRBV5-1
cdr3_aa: CASSLVGGNTDTQYF

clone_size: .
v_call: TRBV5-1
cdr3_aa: CASSFSWDGTSPLHF

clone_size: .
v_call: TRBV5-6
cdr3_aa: CASSPLEAAGANVLTF

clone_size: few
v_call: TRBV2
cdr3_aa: CASRGSLSHQPQHF

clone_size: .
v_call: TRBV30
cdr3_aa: CAWSRTPAGTEAFF

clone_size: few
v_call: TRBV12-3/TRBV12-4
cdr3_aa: CASSYTTYGYTF

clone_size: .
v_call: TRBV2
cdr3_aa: CASSEAVRGGGYTF

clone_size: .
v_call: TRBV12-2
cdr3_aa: CASRLDRGSSGNTIYF